This TCR beta chain is from a study of T cell repertoires in cytomegalovirus infection. This clonotype appeared a few times. In TCRdb, the reads were re-called with MiXCR into one record per CDR3 protein. The sample holds some 180,000 distinct CDR3 sequences; 8% to 10% are singletons and the top ten take roughly 5%. Trimming at V came to 5 bases and at J to 4 bases, leaving 8 bases not matched to a gene. The germline V gene encodes CDR1 KGHDR and CDR2 SFDVKD. The CDR3 has 16 amino acids. The chain uses TRBV24-1 and TRBJ1-5; 9 bases fit TRBD1. This sequence was found in a human donor in good health (CMV status not recorded). Some clones in this sample may be carry-over from other donors' samples. What was sequenced was PBMCs. The CDR3 sequence: CATSAKDRGGNQPQHF. The CDR3 nucleotides read TGTGCCACCAGTGCCAAGGACAGGGGCGGAAATCAGCCCCAGCATTTT.